Included here is one T cell receptor beta chain sequence, with context. As yet, its antigen is unknown. This sample was included in a study of T cells in Graves' hyperthyroidism and ophthalmopathy. Findings and caveats of the study: Blood samples included most of the expanded thyroid clonotypes exceeding 0.001.

In patients aged 18 to 65, hyperthyroidism was newly diagnosed, with duration under 2 months. The germline V gene encodes CDR1 LGHDT and CDR2 YNNKEL (reference sequence). The CDR3 loop spans 16 amino acids. V was cut by 4 bases and J by 1 base, with 17 bases left in between. Amplified regions were TCR beta CDR3 sequences from RNA transcripts. Initially, a first-round RT-PCR of the TCR CDR3 employed the HTBI primer set. TCRdb independently ran MiXCR on the multiplex PCR reads; one entry per CDR3 protein. The profile shows some 690,000 distinct CDR3 sequences, 15% to 20% of them singletons. V is TRBV3-1 and J is TRBJ2-7; tentatively, D is TRBD1 or TRBD2 (6 bases each). This receptor was identified in a man between 50 and 59 years old with Graves' hyperthyroidism. Sequencing input: blood. CDR3 sequence: CASSRLGGQRSYEQYF. The CDR3 DNA reads TGTGCCAGCAGCCGCCTAGGGGGGCAAAGGTCCTACGAGCAGTACTTC.